Following are 10 T cell receptor beta chains from one sample sequenced in a study of breast tumors, draining lymph nodes, adjacent tissues. MiXCR, applied by TCRdb to the multiplex PCR reads, yields one record per CDR3 protein. The top ten hold over 1% of the sample, which has about 100,000 distinct CDR3 sequences, 21% seen once. Axillary draining lymph nodes of breast cancer patients supplied the node samples. Sequencing input: axillary lymph node tissue. The source of these receptors is a female donor with breast cancer. Some clones in this sample may be carry-over from other donors' samples.

This sequence joins TRBV12-3 or TRBV12-4 and TRBJ2-1; weak D call: TRBD1 (6 bases). The CDR3 runs to 15 residues. The ends were cut back, 4 bases at V and 0 bases at J, with 10 bases in the middle. The CDR3 nucleotides read TGTGCCAGCAGTTCAGGGGTGAGCTCCTACAATGAGCAGTTCTTC. Its translation: CASSSGVSSYNEQFF.

This clonotype was counted ten times or more. The rearrangement uses TRBV2 and TRBJ1-5; D is ambiguous. CDR1 SNHLY and CDR2 FYNNEI come from the germline V gene. CDR3 length equals 13 residues. V shed 4 bases and J shed 3 bases, with 7 bases lying between them. The CDR3 coding sequence is TGTGCCAGCAGTGCACTAATCAATCAGCCCCAGCATTTT. Amino acid sequence: CASSALINQPQHF.

This clonotype has only one observation. A much bigger clone sits one base away, suggesting this may be a read error. The rearrangement uses TRBV19 and TRBJ2-5, with TRBD2 matching 7 bases. Germline trimming cut 5 bases from V and 7 bases from J; bases unmatched to any gene: 10. The CDR3 contains 14 residues. The germline gives CDR1 LNHDA, CDR2 SQIVND (reference sequence). The CDR3 sequence is CASSGRDYGGTQYF. Here the CDR3 DNA reads TGTGCCAGTAGTGGCCGGGACTACGGCGGGACCCAGTACTTC.

This clonotype came up many times. The gene calls are TRBV5-1 and TRBJ2-1; TRBD2 aligns across 8 bases. V gave up 4 bases and J gave up 0 bases; unmatched junction bases: 9. Germline CDR1 and CDR2: SGHRS and YFSETQ. The CDR3 has 17 amino acids. The CDR3 sequence is CASSTTVAGLSYNEQFF. The CDR3 nucleotides read TGCGCCAGCAGCACGACAGTAGCGGGACTCTCCTACAATGAGCAGTTCTTC.

This clonotype was seen more than once but under ten times. The chain uses TRBV28 and TRBJ2-5; 13 bases are shared with TRBD2. The CDR3 is 15 residues long. Per germline, CDR1 MDHEN and CDR2 SYDVKM. V gave up 5 bases and J gave up 5 bases; unmatched junction bases: 5. CDR3 residues: CASSPGLAGAETQYF. The CDR3 DNA is TGTGCCAGCAGTCCAGGACTAGCGGGAGCGGAGACCCAGTACTTC.

This clonotype was seen at least ten times. The chain joins TRBV6-2 or TRBV6-3 to TRBJ1-5; D is perhaps TRBD1 (5 bases). Between the trimmed V and J ends, which lost 5 bases and 3 bases, there was a span of 11 bases. The CDR3 is made up of 14 amino acids. The germline CDR1 and CDR2 sequences are MNHEY and SVGEGT. CDR3 loop: CASSRVGTNQPQHF. The CDR3 DNA reads as TGTGCCAGCAGTCGGGTAGGGACCAATCAGCCCCAGCATTTT.

This clonotype was counted ten times or more. The chain combines TRBV20-1 with TRBJ1-5; possible D gene TRBD1, 5 bases. From germline, CDR1 is DFQATT and CDR2 SNEGSKA (reference sequence). This CDR3 spans 16 amino acids. The CDR3 nucleotides are TGCAGACCGACCGGGACGGACATTCATAGCAATCAGCCCCAGCATTTT. It specifies CRPTGTDIHSNQPQHF.

A few counts support this clonotype. The V and J genes are TRBV28 and TRBJ2-1, with D unresolved. CDR3 length: 14 residues. V lost 2 bases to trimming and J lost 5 bases, with 10 bases between them. The germline gives CDR1 MDHEN, CDR2 SYDVKM. The CDR3 protein is CASSLTSLNNEQFF. In nucleotides, the CDR3 is TGTGCCAGCAGTTTAACCTCCCTTAACAATGAGCAGTTCTTC.

This clonotype has at least ten counts. The chain carries TRBV2 and TRBJ2-3; D uncertain. Trimming removed 1 base from V and 0 bases from J, with 8 bases in between. Germline CDR1 is SNHLY and CDR2 is FYNNEI. This CDR3 is built from 15 residues. The DNA for the CDR3 is TGTGCCAGCAGTGAAGAGGGCCTGAGCACAGATACGCAGTATTTT. Its protein product is CASSEEGLSTDTQYF. Filled out from reference TRBV2 and TRBJ2-3, the complete variable domain reads EPEVTQTPSHQVTQMGQEVILRCVPISNHLYFYWYRQILGQKVEFLVSFYNNEISEKSEIFDDQFSVERPDGSNFTLKIRSTKLEDSAMYFCASSEEGLSTDTQYFGPGTRLTVL.

Notes on this clonotype: This likely comes from a read error, as the CDR3 has no conserved phenylalanine or tryptophan at its end. This chain connects TRBV30 to TRBJ2-5; D possibly corresponds to TRBD1 (5 bases). In germline, CDR1 is GTSNPN, CDR2 SVGIG (reference sequence). CDR3 length: 15 residues. The V end lost 2 bases, the J end lost 2 bases, and 15 bases lay between the germline ends. The CDR3, as DNA: TGTGCCTGGAGTAAGGGCAGGGCCGCACAAGAGACCCAGTACTCC. Its translation is CAWSKGRAAQETQYS.